Detailed here is one T cell receptor (beta chain). The antigen is unknown. The CDR3 is 14 amino acids. CDR1 and CDR2 from the germline V gene are SGHDT and YYEEEE. The ends were cut back, 5 bases at V and 0 bases at J, with 9 bases in the middle. The data stem from a study of T cell repertoires in cytomegalovirus infection. For the study at large: CMV epitopes that were recently identified and HLA-C-restricted were used alongside well-studied HLA-B-restricted ones.

TCRdb redid the calling of the reads with MiXCR, one entry per CDR3 protein. The table records about 830,000 distinct CDR3 sequences, around a third of them present only once. Study-level points and caveats: Cumulative public TCR beta family frequency identified CMV carriers with the relevant HLA. It was HLA-C-restricted CMV-specific TCR beta clonotypes that dominated the response ex vivo.

The TCR was taken from a human donor in good health (CMV status not recorded). Some clones in this sample may be carry-over from other donors' samples. V is TRBV5-6 and J is TRBJ2-1, with D possibly matching TRBD2 (5 bases). The source material was cultured CD8+ T cells from PBMCs, sampled from culture after CMV antigen stimulation. CDR3 residues: CASRSSDSYNEQFF. As DNA, the CDR3 is TGTGCCAGCAGGAGTAGCGACTCCTACAATGAGCAGTTCTTC.